This T cell receptor (beta chain) was documented in a study of shared clonotypes between healthy human individuals (dated by TCRdb to about 2020). Broadly, across the study: The cohort included a few men and a couple of women between 18 and 49 years of age. Libraries were prepared and TCR repertoires were sequenced by different laboratories using diverse techniques, in order to increase sequencing depth and limit assay-specific biases. Leukapheresis yielded between about 0.9 and 9.5 billion PBMCs per donor. The study deeply sequenced blood TCR repertoires of five healthy adults to estimate repertoire size and the extent of clonotype sharing between individuals. For each donor, CD4 naive and CD4 memory were each run on three plates, CD8 naive on two plates, and CD8 memory on one plate. Overall study results and their limits: Naive subsets generally had larger estimated clonotype richness than memory subsets did. Compared with non-shared clonotypes, clonotypes shared by all four sorted-subset donors had higher generation probabilities. Sampling was restricted to blood, and TCR repertoires in tissues likely differ from the TCR repertoires found in blood. Even with the large sequencing depth, rarefaction of the sorted-subset datasets indicated that sequencing was incomplete. Pairwise subsampling indicated that sequencing depth was expected to affect the degree of clonotype sharing among donors. Across a handful of donors, approximately 5% of naive CD4, around 3.5% of naive CD8, approximately 2.5% of memory CD4, and approximately 0.4% of memory CD8 clonotypes were shared. The small number of donors limited the genetic and exposure-history diversity represented.

CD8 naive samples were obtained by positive selection for CCR7 among CD45RO-negative cells, yielding a CD45RA+CCR7+ population from which TemRA cells were excluded. The donors were healthy, HIV-negative adults who had no recently reported acute infections or vaccinations. Only Caucasian adults living in Nashville, Tennessee, USA were represented among the donors. Blood was collected by leukapheresis, and PBMCs were isolated by Ficoll-Histopaque density gradient centrifugation and then cryopreserved in liquid nitrogen vapor phase. Analytical flow cytometry was used to check the purity and quantity of each magnetically sorted T cell population. Genomic DNA was isolated from every sorted fraction and measured by UV absorbance on a Nanodrop 2000c. V and J are truncated by 0 bases and 9 bases respectively, leaving an intervening sequence of 14 bases. CDR1 and CDR2, looked up from the germline V gene, are SGHAT and FQNNGV. Including cysteine and phenylalanine, the CDR3 has 15 amino acids. The sequence is cut down to CDR3 DNA, 45 bases in frame from base 1.

TCR CDR3 regions were amplified from genomic DNA by multiplex PCR using the deep immunoSEQ assay. Genomic DNA extracted from each cell subset was distributed evenly over all wells of several immunoSEQ 96-well plates, and each plate served as one replicate. For sorted subsets, about 200 ng genomic DNA, equal to 30,000 or so T cell genomes, was loaded into each replicate PCR. Purified libraries were quantified with a Qubit 3.0 fluorometer, sized on a Bioanalyzer 2100, and re-quantified with the KAPA Library Quantification kit. Every immunoSEQ 96-well plate was sequenced on a separate single-read 150-cycle Illumina NextSeq 550 flow cell. Concerning the study's data processing: Because the immunoSEQ output included only junctional sequences and no quality scores, the filtering could not be the same as the filtering used for full-length reads. To assign V/J genes and CDR3, sequences were annotated against IMGT germline references using PyIR, a Python wrapper for IgBLAST v1.9. Reads were filtered out if the reads had weak V/J assignments (E-value above 1e-6), no CDR3, stop codons, out-of-frame junctions, or ambiguous translated residues. V3J clonotypes were defined as sequences sharing the same inferred V gene, J gene, and CDR3 amino acid sequence. Percentage overlap between repertoires was calculated by dividing the number of shared unique clonotypes by the size of the smaller repertoire. Richness of each repertoire was evaluated using RTK rarefaction, the Chao1 estimator, and Recon v2.1 estimates of unobserved clonotypes. OLGA was used to compute generation probabilities for all TCRbeta clonotypes that the gDNA method yielded from several donors. TCRdb re-hosts the immuneACCESS table, in-frame sequences only. Its copies lack some clones; in the studies checked, an unresolved V gene accounts for under half of them, and the cause for the rest is not known. V, J and clone size derive from that table, while D and trimming were established from the DNA sequence. This sample gives over 2 million clones in total; roughly 95% of them show up just once. The ten largest clones take up more than 0.95% of the sample.

On this clone: There is no known antigen for this receptor. Per-nucleotide qualities are absent, and no much larger clonotype sits a single base away.

The V gene is TRBV11-2 and the J gene is TRBJ2-2; TRBD1 is possibly the D segment (6 matching bases). This sequence was found in a man between 18 and 29 years old in good health. The material sequenced was naive CD8+ T cells sorted from blood. The cell subset or site tag for this specimen amounts to: CD45RA+CCR7+. The DNA sequence is as follows: TGTGCCAGCAGCTTAGATCCAGGACAGTTAAGGGAGCTGTTTTTT. Its coded protein is CASSLDPGQLRELFF.